The 5 T cell receptor beta chains presented below share a single source sample, sequenced in a study of regulatory T cells in long-lasting Graves disease. Arm-PCR of CDR3 regions and iRepertoire HTBI primers were used to build TCR beta libraries. TCRdb redid the calling of the multiplex PCR reads with MiXCR, one entry per CDR3 protein. This table holds under 800,000 distinct CDR3 sequences, 16% found once. Time point defined: newly diagnosed GD, antithyroid drugs for less than 3 months. Construction of the TCR library relied on RNA isolated from PBMCs. These data were also reused for a study on T cells in Graves' hyperthyroidism and ophthalmopathy.

The sequencing here drew on peripheral blood mononuclear cells (PBMCs), taken at new diagnosis, from a patient treated with antithyroid drugs. The receptors come from a woman between 25 and 40 years old with Graves disease.

The rearrangement joins TRBV2 to TRBJ2-1, with 10 nucleotides matching TRBD2. The CDR3 loop spans 17 amino acids. The V gene's germline CDR1 is SNHLY and CDR2 FYNNEI. Trimming at V came to 3 bases and at J to 1 base, leaving 6 bases not matched to a gene. CDR3 in amino acids: CASSDLAGVGSYNEQFF. CDR3 DNA: TGTGCCAGCAGTGACCTAGCGGGAGTGGGGTCCTACAATGAGCAGTTCTTC.

This clonotype has at least ten counts. This chain connects TRBV27 to TRBJ1-5, with D perhaps matching TRBD1 (6 bases). The CDR3 contains 14 residues. V was clipped by 3 bases and J by 7 bases, with 13 bases between them. Germline CDR1 reads MNHEY; CDR2 reads SMNVEV (reference sequence). The CDR3: CASSFLRGSQPQHF. The CDR3 coding sequence is TGTGCCAGCAGTTTCTTAAGGGGGTCACAGCCCCAGCATTTT.

The rearrangement uses TRBV25-1 and TRBJ1-6, with D maybe TRBD1 (5 bases). V dropped 3 bases and J dropped 5 bases, with 8 bases sitting between them. The CDR3 consists of 14 residues. CDR1 MGHDK and CDR2 SYGVNS come from the germline V gene. The CDR3 reads CASSDPRDNSPLHF. The DNA of the CDR3 is TGTGCCAGCAGTGATCCCAGGGATAATTCACCCCTCCACTTT.

Comment on this clonotype: Since a much larger clone is just one base distant, this may be a read error. CDR3 DNA sequence: TGTGCCAGCAGTGTCGAGGGCGGATCCTACAATGAGCAGTACTTC. It encodes CASSVEGGSYNEQYF. The rearrangement joins TRBV2 to TRBJ2-7; maybe TRBD2 (5 bases). This CDR3 has 15 residues. From germline, CDR1 is SNHLY and CDR2 FYNNEI. Trimming pared 4 bases from V and 7 bases from J, leaving 20 bases between.

This clonotype was seen at least ten times. The chain recombines TRBV11-2 with TRBJ2-5, with TRBD2 identical over 10 bases. The J call may be in error: the DNA end matches TRBJ2-1 better. The CDR3 runs 15 residues. CDR1 is SGHAT and CDR2 is FQNNGV in the germline V gene. Written as DNA, the CDR3 is TGTGCCAGCAGCTCTACTAGCGGGGTGTCTGGTGAGCAGTTCTTC. Translated, it gives CASSSTSGVSGEQFF.